Sequencing of this TCR beta chain was carried out in a study of blood T cell repertoires in COVID-19. About the study: Whether acute or convalescent, the COVID-19 samples came from the United States, Italy and Spain. Sample material is recorded as cDNA or gDNA derived from T cells, B-cell-depleted T cells, or PBMCs.

Allocation to cohorts depended on clinical history reported by the participants. Two consecutive negative NP/OP PCR tests, clearance, or resolved symptoms defined Cohort 3 recovery. Some clones are missing from TCRdb's copy, which holds only in-frame ones; the method was immunoSEQ multiplex PCR. This table holds over 150,000 clones, around 80% found once. Per germline, CDR1 SEHNR and CDR2 FQNEAQ (reference sequence). This CDR3 region has 14 residues. V lost 3 bases, J lost 8 bases, and 16 bases lay in between. V gene TRBV7-9 combines with J gene TRBJ1-1; tentative D call: TRBD1 (6 bases). The TCR was taken from a man between 50 and 59 years old who had recovered from COVID-19. Sequencing was carried out using PBMCs or T cells enriched from blood (not recorded which). The DNA for the CDR3 is TGTGCCAGCAGCTTTTTCCCGGAACAGGGAGAAGCTTTCTTT. This sequence encodes CASSFFPEQGEAFF.